Sequencing of this T cell receptor (beta chain) was carried out in a study of shared clonotypes between healthy human individuals. Notes on the study in general: Few donors limited the genetic and exposure-history diversity represented.

Details on this clone: Its cognate antigen is unknown.

Germline V gene lookup returns CDR1 SGHRS and CDR2 YFSETQ. The V gene lost 5 bases and the J gene lost 1 base, with 6 bases spanning the gap. This CDR3 spans 13 amino acids. Per sorted-subset replicate PCR, input was 150 to 250 ng DNA, representing about 30,000 T cell genomes. Per the study methods: Filtering differed since immunoSEQ provided only junctions, with no quality scores. The assay was immunoSEQ multiplex PCR, and TCRdb's table has in-frame clones only and misses some. That table furnishes V, J and clone size, whereas the DNA furnished D and trimming. Counted here are approximately 2.3 million clones, 93% occurring once; the ten biggest clones make up 0.3% to 0.4%.

The receptor comes from a man between 18 and 29 years old in good health. Some clones in this sample may be carry-over from other donors' samples. V and J are TRBV5-1 and TRBJ2-2, with unresolved D. Sequences were obtained from naive CD4+ T cells from PBMCs. Specified subset: CD45RA+ positively selected. This chain's CDR3 is CASRAQNTGELFF. Here the CDR3 DNA reads TGCGCCAGCAGGGCCCAGAACACCGGGGAGCTGTTTTTT.